Presented here are 5 T cell receptor beta chains from one specimen sequenced in a study of blood T cell repertoires in COVID-19. Generated by immunoSEQ multiplex PCR, the TCRdb table keeps only in-frame clones and is missing some. The repertoire holds approximately 250,000 clones, with 70% to 90% as singletons. Sample: peripheral blood. Source of these receptors: a young man who had recovered from COVID-19.

The chain combines TRBV6-5 with TRBJ2-7; no clear D gene. Trimming pared 3 bases from V and 2 bases from J, leaving 14 bases between. This CDR3 is 15 amino acids long. The V gene's germline CDR1 is MNHEY and CDR2 SVGAGI. In DNA form, the CDR3 reads TGTGCCAGCAGTTATGACCCGCGGTCCCCCTACGAGCAGTACTTC. This sequence encodes CASSYDPRSPYEQYF.

There are a few counts of this clone. The V call is TRBV11-2, the J call TRBJ2-7; possible D gene TRBD1, 5 bases. The V end lost 3 bases, the J end lost 4 bases, and 19 bases lay between the germline ends. The CDR3 loop spans 16 amino acids. Germline V gives CDR1 SGHAT, CDR2 FQNNGV. CDR3 in DNA: TGTGCCAGCAGCTTGAACACTCCAGGGATTGGGTACGAGCAGTACTTC. It translates to CASSLNTPGIGYEQYF.

This clone showed up many times. The V call is TRBV2, the J call TRBJ2-6, with a weak D call TRBD1 (5 bases). V was trimmed by 0 bases and J by 0 bases, leaving 9 bases between them. The CDR3 consists of 17 residues. CDR1 and CDR2 (germline): SNHLY, FYNNEI. CDR3 in DNA: TGTGCCAGCAGTGAAGCAAGGGGCAACTCTGGGGCCAACGTCCTGACTTTC. Translation: CASSEARGNSGANVLTF.

The chain carries TRBV10-1 and TRBJ2-5; D might be TRBD1 (5 bases). V lost 3 bases, J lost 0 bases, and 8 bases lay in between. Germline CDR1 and CDR2: WNHNN and SYGVQD (reference sequence). The CDR3 has 14 amino acids. CDR3 sequence (DNA): TGCGCCAGCAGTGAAATAGGGGACCAAGAGACCCAGTACTTC. Protein: CASSEIGDQETQYF.

The CDR3 reads CASSEAAGLAGDEQYF. The DNA for the CDR3 is TGTGCCAGCAGTGAAGCGGCGGGACTAGCGGGGGACGAGCAGTACTTC. V usage is TRBV6-1 and J usage is TRBJ2-7, with 14 bases that match TRBD2. Germline CDR1 MNHNS, CDR2 SASEGT. V shed 0 bases and J 5 bases; nucleotides not matched to a gene: 3. The CDR3 extends over 16 amino acids.